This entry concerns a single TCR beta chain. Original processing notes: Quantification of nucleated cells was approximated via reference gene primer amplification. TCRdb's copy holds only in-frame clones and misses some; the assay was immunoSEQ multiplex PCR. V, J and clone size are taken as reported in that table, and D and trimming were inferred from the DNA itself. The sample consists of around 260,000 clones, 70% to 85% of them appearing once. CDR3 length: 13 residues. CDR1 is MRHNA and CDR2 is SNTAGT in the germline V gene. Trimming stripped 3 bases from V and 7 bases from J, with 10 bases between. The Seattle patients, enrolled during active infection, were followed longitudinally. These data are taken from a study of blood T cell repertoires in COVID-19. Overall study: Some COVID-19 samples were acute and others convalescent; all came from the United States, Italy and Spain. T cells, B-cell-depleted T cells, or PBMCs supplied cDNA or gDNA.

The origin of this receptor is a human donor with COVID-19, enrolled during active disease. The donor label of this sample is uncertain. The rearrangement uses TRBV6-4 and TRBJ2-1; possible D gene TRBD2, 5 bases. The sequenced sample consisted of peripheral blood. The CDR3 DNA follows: TGTGCCAGCAGTGAGTCCCAGCGGAATGAGCAGTTCTTC. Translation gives CASSESQRNEQFF.